This TCR beta chain derives from a study of shared clonotypes between healthy human individuals. General observations from the study: An anticipated effect of sequencing depth on clonotype sharing among donors was recognized. What rarefaction showed was incomplete sorted-subset sequencing despite large depth. Generally, naive subsets (rather than memory subsets) showed larger estimated richness.

About this clone: Its antigen is unknown.

An assay was performed, and its level was deep. The assay was immunoSEQ multiplex PCR, and TCRdb's table has in-frame clones only and misses some. The data contain over 2 million clones, approximately 94% of them seen just once; the ten biggest clones take up 0.85% to 1.3%. This CDR3 is 15 amino acids long. Per germline, CDR1 MGHRA and CDR2 YSYEKL. V trimming: 0 bases; J trimming: 2 bases; junction bases outside the gene matches: 3. Naive CD8 cells were CD45RO-negative, positively selected for CCR7, excluding terminally differentiated effector memory CD45RA+ cells. Sequenced material: naive CD8+ T cells sorted from blood. The source of this sequence is a man aged 18 to 35 in good health. The chain is built from TRBV4-1 and TRBJ2-7; 8 nucleotides agree with TRBD1. The CDR3 sequence is CASSQEPQGAYEQYF. DNA of the CDR3: TGCGCCAGCAGCCAAGAGCCACAGGGGGCCTACGAGCAGTACTTC.